This record covers a single TCR beta chain. This CDR3 contains 14 residues. Trimming took off 2 bases at V and 4 bases at J, with 11 bases between the two ends. Germline values: CDR1 SEHNR, CDR2 FQNEAQ (reference sequence). The data were taken from a study of PD-1 blockade in classical Hodgkin lymphoma. Time point denoted: cycle 4 day 1 (C4D1), after five to seven weeks of nivolumab. Relapse was seen in all patients after autologous stem cell transplantation, and brentuximab vedotin exposure was variable. Some clones are missing from TCRdb's copy, which holds only in-frame ones; the method was immunoSEQ multiplex PCR. The sample includes roughly 90,000 clones, 65% to 85% of them seen just once.

This receptor was identified in a human donor with classical Hodgkin lymphoma. The V gene is TRBV7-9, the J gene TRBJ1-2; tentative D call: TRBD1 (6 bases). The source material was peripheral blood mononuclear cells (PBMCs), sampled before the fourth cycle of nivolumab. The CDR3 nucleotides are TGTGCCAGCAGCTTAATCGGACAGATCTATGGCTACACCTTC. Its translation: CASSLIGQIYGYTF.